The clone carrying this T cell receptor beta chain came up once. These data originate in a study of blood T cell repertoires in COVID-19. V lost 1 base to trimming and J lost 6 bases; unmatched junction nucleotides: 13. Germline lookup yields CDR1 SGHTA and CDR2 FQGNSA. The CDR3 spans 17 residues. Clones were read by immunoSEQ multiplex PCR, and TCRdb kept only the in-frame ones, dropping some. The sample shows 65,000 to 75,000 clones, 91% of them seen only once. Material: peripheral blood. The source of this sequence is a human donor with active COVID-19. The donor label of this sample is uncertain. The J gene is TRBJ2-7, the V gene TRBV7-2, with 9 bases identical to TRBD1. DNA for the CDR3: TGTGCCAGCAGCTTAGTTTTCGAGAACAGGGGGCAGGCCGAGCAGTACTTC. It translates to CASSLVFENRGQAEQYF.